Below are 18 T cell receptor beta chains sequenced from a single sample in a study of OX40 agonist ivuxolimab in advanced cancers. Here immunoSEQ multiplex PCR was the method, and the copy in TCRdb shows in-frame clones only, minus some. The table records 45,000 to 50,000 clones, approximately 90% of them present only once. Sequences were derived from CD4+ or CD8+ T cells sorted from blood, sampled in a trial of the OX40 agonist ivuxolimab. The receptors stem from an adult with an advanced solid tumor such as melanoma, head and neck, liver or kidney cancer.

The chain couples TRBV7-9 to TRBJ2-1; 10 bases match TRBD2. The length of the CDR3 is 19 residues. Unmatched junction bases numbered 12, after V lost 4 bases and J lost 0 bases. Germline assignment: CDR1 SEHNR and CDR2 FQNEAQ (reference sequence). CDR3 sequence: CASSWKLAGSSSSYNEQFF. In nucleotides, the CDR3 is TGTGCCAGCAGCTGGAAACTAGCGGGGAGTAGTAGCTCCTACAATGAGCAGTTCTTC.

This chain joins TRBV2 and TRBJ2-1; TRBD2 matches at 8 bases. The CDR3 runs to 16 residues. V shed 4 bases and J 8 bases; nucleotides not matched to a gene: 13. CDR1 is SNHLY and CDR2 is FYNNEI in the germline V gene. Written as DNA, the CDR3 is TGTGCCAGCAGTGCTCCCGGGACTAGATCGGTGCATGAGCAGTTCTTC. Its protein is CASSAPGTRSVHEQFF.

The chain links TRBV7-6 to TRBJ2-1; tentative D call: TRBD2 (6 bases). In germline, CDR1 is SGHVS, CDR2 FNYEAQ. This CDR3 contains 13 residues. The V end lost 2 bases, the J end lost 8 bases, and 10 bases lay between the germline ends. CDR3 bases: TGTGCCAGCAGCTTATGGGGGGTGGATGAGCAGTTCTTC. The encoded protein is CASSLWGVDEQFF.

The rearrangement joins TRBV30 to TRBJ2-7; D is uncertain. Germline values: CDR1 GTSNPN, CDR2 SVGIG (reference sequence). This CDR3 region has 12 residues. Deletions cut 2 bases from V and 7 bases from J, with 12 bases between. CDR3: CAWSSNAGEQYF. In nucleotides, the CDR3 is TGTGCCTGGAGTTCCAATGCCGGGGAGCAGTACTTC.

V usage is TRBV19 and J usage is TRBJ2-7, with D unresolved. This CDR3 is 13 amino acids long. The V end lost 3 bases, the J end lost 2 bases, and 8 bases lay between the germline ends. Germline V gives CDR1 LNHDA, CDR2 SQIVND (reference sequence). CDR3 sequence reads: CASSIGQAYEQYF. The CDR3, as DNA: TGTGCCAGTAGTATTGGCCAAGCCTACGAGCAGTACTTC.

This chain connects TRBV10-2 to TRBJ2-7, with D unresolved. The CDR3 is 11 amino acids. Germline-derived CDR1 and CDR2 are WSHSY and SAAADI. The V end lost 7 bases, the J end lost 5 bases, and 9 bases lay between the germline ends. CDR3 bases: TGCGCCAGCAATACGGCGAACGAGCAGTACTTC. It encodes CASNTANEQYF.

This chain connects TRBV28 to TRBJ2-5; possibly TRBD2 for D (6 bases). There are 13 residues in the CDR3. The V end was cut by 3 bases, the J end by 1 base, with 6 bases between. Germline assignment: CDR1 MDHEN and CDR2 SYDVKM. The CDR3 DNA is TGTGCCAGCAGTTTGGGGGGCCAAGAGACCCAGTACTTC. It yields the protein CASSLGGQETQYF.

The rearrangement joins TRBV30 to TRBJ1-1; TRBD1 aligns across 9 bases. Germline values: CDR1 GTSNPN, CDR2 SVGIG (reference sequence). Trimming cost V 3 bases and J 8 bases; bases outside gene matches: 10. The CDR3 extends over 14 amino acids. This chain's CDR3 is CAWSAGQGSGEAFF. The CDR3 DNA sequence: TGTGCCTGGAGCGCCGGACAGGGGTCGGGAGAAGCTTTCTTT.

The V call is TRBV2, the J call TRBJ2-7, with a weak D call TRBD2 (6 bases). Germline loops: CDR1 SNHLY, CDR2 FYNNEI. CDR3 length: 12 residues. The V end was cut by 6 bases, the J end by 0 bases, with 6 bases between. The CDR3, as DNA: TGTGCCAGCAGGGGGGGCTCCTACGAGCAGTACTTC. Protein: CASRGGSYEQYF. The entire variable domain, with the rest obtained from reference TRBV2 and TRBJ2-7, is as follows: EPEVTQTPSHQVTQMGQEVILRCVPISNHLYFYWYRQILGQKVEFLVSFYNNEISEKSEIFDDQFSVERPDGSNFTLKIRSTKLEDSAMYFCASRGGSYEQYFGPGTRLTVT.

This chain links TRBV27 with TRBJ1-1; D remains ambiguous. The CDR3 length is 13 residues. V lost 8 bases, J lost 4 bases, and 14 bases lay in between. CDR1 and CDR2 from the germline V gene are MNHEY and SMNVEV (reference sequence). The CDR3: CASLDGLSTEAFF. Here the CDR3 DNA reads TGTGCCAGCCTCGACGGACTGAGCACTGAAGCTTTCTTT.

This chain links TRBV28 with TRBJ2-1, with 11 bases lining up with TRBD1. With 6 bases clipped from V and 7 bases from J, the junction kept 11 bases outside the gene matches. The CDR3 is 16 residues long. Germline V gives CDR1 MDHEN, CDR2 SYDVKM. In nucleotides, the CDR3 is TGTGCCAGCAGCCGCAGGACAGGGGGCGCCCGGAATGAGCAGTTCTTC. Its protein product is CASSRRTGGARNEQFF. Based on the CDR3 plus reference TRBV28 and TRBJ2-1, the full variable domain is DVKVTQSSRYLVKRTGEKVFLECVQDMDHENMFWYRQDPGLGLRLIYFSYDVKMKEKGDIPEGYSVSREKKERFSLILESASTNQTSMYLCASSRRTGGARNEQFFGPGTRLTVL.

The rearrangement joins TRBV6-5 to TRBJ1-1, with a weak D call TRBD1 (6 bases). Per the germline V gene, CDR1 is MNHEY and CDR2 is SVGAGI. This CDR3 has 14 residues. V was shortened by 4 bases and J by 1 base, with 10 bases between the two germline ends. The CDR3 region is CASSWDTSNTEAFF. The CDR3 nucleotides are TGTGCCAGCAGTTGGGACACCTCGAACACTGAAGCTTTCTTT.

The rearrangement uses TRBV28 and TRBJ2-7, with D perhaps matching TRBD2 (7 bases). The CDR3 has 12 residues. V was pared by 6 bases and J by 7 bases, with 13 bases between. Germline CDR1 is MDHEN and CDR2 is SYDVKM. CDR3 in DNA: TGTGCCAGCAGCGGGGGGCGTTGGGAGCAGTACTTC. Translating it yields CASSGGRWEQYF.

This chain links TRBV27 with TRBJ2-7; 9 nucleotides align to TRBD1. This CDR3 region has 14 residues. The J segment lost 5 bases and the V segment lost 6 bases, leaving 8 bases of the junction unmatched. Germline V CDR1 and CDR2: MNHEY, SMNVEV (reference sequence). The CDR3 sequence is CASSWRGTGHEQYF. DNA for the CDR3: TGTGCCAGCAGCTGGAGGGGGACAGGGCACGAGCAGTACTTC.

The chain has TRBV10-3 and TRBJ1-1; TRBD1 matches at 7 bases. This CDR3 is 14 amino acids long. V lost 0 bases to trimming and J lost 4 bases; unmatched junction nucleotides: 2. CDR1 is ENHRY and CDR2 is SYGVKD in the germline V gene. CDR3 residues: CAISESTGSTEAFF. Written as DNA, the CDR3 is TGTGCCATCAGTGAGTCGACAGGGAGCACTGAAGCTTTCTTT.

The rearrangement joins TRBV7-9 to TRBJ2-1; TRBD1 aligns across 7 bases. The CDR3 sequence is 13 residues long. CDR1 is SEHNR, CDR2 FQNEAQ, per germline (reference sequence). Trimming cost V 7 bases and J 3 bases; bases outside gene matches: 3. DNA for the CDR3: TGTGCCAGCACCCGGGACAGCTACAATGAGCAGTTCTTC. Its protein product is CASTRDSYNEQFF.

V gene TRBV11-2 combines with J gene TRBJ1-2; 7 positions agree with TRBD1. V trimming: 1 base; J trimming: 6 bases; junction bases outside the gene matches: 14. CDR3 length: 17 residues. The V gene's germline CDR1 is SGHAT and CDR2 FQNNGV. The CDR3 reads CASSLAGREGAADGYTF. CDR3 bases: TGTGCCAGCAGCTTAGCGGGGCGGGAGGGGGCGGCTGATGGCTACACCTTC.

The chain couples TRBV7-9 to TRBJ2-7; D perhaps matches TRBD1 (5 bases). Germline CDR1 and CDR2: SEHNR and FQNEAQ (reference sequence). V lost 5 bases, J lost 1 base, and 15 bases lay in between. This CDR3 is 15 amino acids long. Here the CDR3 reads CASSPMTAQSYEQYF. The CDR3 bases are TGTGCCAGCAGCCCAATGACAGCCCAGTCCTACGAGCAGTACTTC.